The 11 T cell receptor beta chains below were found in one sample sequenced in a study of cytomegalovirus exposure and HLA in healthy donors (dated 2017 in TCRdb). The method behind the library was the immunoSEQ multiplex PCR assay. For the multiplex PCR, a mixture combining 60 forward primers for TCR Vbeta segments and 13 reverse primers for TCR Jbeta segments was used. Not all clones reach the TCRdb copy of this immuneACCESS table, which keeps in-frame sequences only. Checked studies attribute under half of the gap to unresolved V genes and leave the rest unexplained. The sample records under 200,000 clones, about 75% of which are singletons. Jointly, the top ten make up 3% of the sample. The sequenced sample consisted of PBMCs. All receptors come from a woman aged 50 to 60 in good health and CMV-seropositive.

The chain has TRBV10-3 and TRBJ1-5; a possible D gene is TRBD1 (5 bases). Trimming took off 2 bases at V and 6 bases at J, with 11 bases between the two ends. Germline V gene data show CDR1 as ENHRY and CDR2 as SYGVKD. This CDR3 comprises 14 residues. CDR3 nucleotide sequence: TGTGCCATCAGTGAGGACAGCTGGCGTCAGCCCCAGCATTTT. Residues: CAISEDSWRQPQHF.

This clone has only one observation. The chain is built from TRBV5-1 and TRBJ2-1; perhaps TRBD1 as D (5 bases). Germline CDR1 reads SGHRS; CDR2 reads YFSETQ. The CDR3 loop spans 15 amino acids. Trimming took off 4 bases at V and 3 bases at J, with 14 bases between the two ends. In nucleotides, the CDR3 is TGCGCCAGCAGCCCCGACAGTTTGTACTACAATGAGCAGTTCTTC. This gives the protein CASSPDSLYYNEQFF.

The CDR3 is CASSSGQDYEQYF. CDR3 DNA: TGCGCCAGCAGTTCTGGACAGGACTACGAGCAGTACTTC. This chain joins TRBV5-1 and TRBJ2-7; 7 bases align to TRBD1. The germline V gene encodes CDR1 SGHRS and CDR2 YFSETQ. With 5 bases clipped from V and 3 bases from J, the junction kept 5 bases outside the gene matches. The CDR3 has 13 residues.

The genes are TRBV7-9 and TRBJ1-3; D not certain. The CDR3 extends over 13 amino acids. Germline values: CDR1 SEHNR, CDR2 FQNEAQ (reference sequence). Trimming cost V 0 bases and J 2 bases, with 2 bases left between them. The chain's CDR3 is CASSLATGNTIYF. In DNA, the CDR3 is TGTGCCAGCAGCTTAGCCACTGGAAACACCATATATTTT.

This clone was detected ten times or more. An end of the junction does not agree with germline; a read error may underlie this. This sequence joins TRBV2 and TRBJ1-1; D is possibly TRBD1 (6 bases). The germline V gene has CDR1 SNHLY and CDR2 FYNNEI. The CDR3 spans 14 residues. CDR3 in amino acids: CASSPTGRNTEKGF. As DNA, the CDR3 is TGTGCCAGCAGTCCTACAGGGAGAAACACTGAAAAGGGGTTT. Supplemented by reference TRBV2 and TRBJ1-1, the full variable domain reads EPEVTQTPSHQVTQMGQEVILRCVPISNHLYFYWYRQILGQKVEFLVSFYNNEISEKSEIFDDQFSVERPDGSNFTLKIRSTKLEDSAMYFCASSPTGRNTEKGFGQGTRLTVV.

This clone was observed a handful of times. The chain recombines TRBV7-7 with TRBJ2-5, with 10 bases fitting TRBD2. V shed 6 bases, J shed 5 bases, and the junction held 3 bases outside the gene matches. The CDR3 extends over 13 amino acids. CDR1 is SSHAT, CDR2 FNYEAQ, per germline (reference sequence). In DNA, the CDR3 is TGTGCCAGCAGTCCGACTAGCGGGGAGACCCAGTACTTC. Amino acid sequence: CASSPTSGETQYF.

The V and J genes are TRBV29-1 and TRBJ1-5; no firm D call. V gave up 4 bases and J gave up 4 bases, with 8 bases separating them. The CDR3 extends over 12 amino acids. CDR1 is SQVTM, CDR2 ANQGSEA, per germline. CDR3 bases: TGCAGCGTTGGTAATTCTAATCAGCCCCAGCATTTT. This encodes CSVGNSNQPQHF.

The chain recombines TRBV5-1 with TRBJ1-1; no firm D call. The germline V gene encodes CDR1 SGHRS and CDR2 YFSETQ. This CDR3 has 14 residues. Deletions cut 0 bases from V and 1 base from J, with 7 bases between. This CDR3 reads CASSLDGTNTEAFF. In DNA, the CDR3 is TGCGCCAGCAGCTTGGACGGTACGAACACTGAAGCTTTCTTT.

The rearrangement links TRBV1 to TRBJ2-1; TRBD2, as called in the table, went unchecked against the DNA. TRBV1 is a recognized pseudogene. This CDR3 is 16 amino acids long. The DNA for the CDR3 is TGCACCAGCAGCCAAGATTACGGGACTCCGAGCAATGAGCAGTTCTTC. As protein: CTSSQDYGTPSNEQFF.

This chain joins TRBV5-1 and TRBJ1-3; D possibly corresponds to TRBD1 (5 bases). Trimming pared 3 bases from V and 2 bases from J, leaving 12 bases between. The CDR3 runs 15 residues. The germline V gene has CDR1 SGHRS and CDR2 YFSETQ. The CDR3 region is CASSSAGHPGNTIYF. In nucleotides, the CDR3 is TGCGCCAGCAGCTCCGCCGGACACCCTGGAAACACCATATATTTT.

J is TRBJ1-1 and V is TRBV5-1, with D unclear. V lost 6 bases to trimming and J lost 0 bases, with 12 bases between them. The germline gives CDR1 SGHRS, CDR2 YFSETQ. The CDR3 contains 14 residues. CDR3 protein: CASTPGRVNTEAFF. CDR3 nucleotide sequence: TGCGCCAGCACCCCCGGGAGGGTGAACACTGAAGCTTTCTTT.